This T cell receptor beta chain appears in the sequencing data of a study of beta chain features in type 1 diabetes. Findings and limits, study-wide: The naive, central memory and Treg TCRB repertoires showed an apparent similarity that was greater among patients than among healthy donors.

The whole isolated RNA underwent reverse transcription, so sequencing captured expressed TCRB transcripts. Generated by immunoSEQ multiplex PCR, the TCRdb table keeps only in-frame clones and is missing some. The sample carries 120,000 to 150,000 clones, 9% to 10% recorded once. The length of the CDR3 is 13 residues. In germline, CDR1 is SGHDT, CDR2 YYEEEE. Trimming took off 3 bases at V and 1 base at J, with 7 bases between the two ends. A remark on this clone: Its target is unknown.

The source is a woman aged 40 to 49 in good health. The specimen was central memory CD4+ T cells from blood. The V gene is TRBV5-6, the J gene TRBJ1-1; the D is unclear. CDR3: CASSWNRNTEAFF. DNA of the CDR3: TGTGCCAGCAGCTGGAACAGGAACACTGAAGCTTTCTTT.